This TCR beta chain was sequenced in a study of T cell clones after liver transplantation. CDR1 MNHEY and CDR2 SVGAGI come from the germline V gene. The V gene end was trimmed by 6 bases and the J gene end by 7 bases; junction bases not matched to a gene: 8. This CDR3 spans 13 amino acids. Some clones are missing from TCRdb's copy, which holds only in-frame ones; the method was immunoSEQ multiplex PCR. The sample records around 80,000 clones, 70% to 85% being singletons. This TCR derives from a human patient who received a liver transplant. T cells may partly derive from the graft donor. The chain recombines TRBV6-5 with TRBJ1-2; the match to TRBD1 covers 7 bases. This specimen consisted of CD4+ T cells from blood, obtained approximately 3.5 years after liver transplant. The CDR3 bases are TGTGCCAGCAGAAACTCACAGGGGTCTGGCTACACCTTC. Translating gives CASRNSQGSGYTF.